These 19 T cell receptor beta chains were all obtained from the same sample, sequenced in a study of T cell responses to AZD1222 COVID-19 vaccine listed by TCRdb under 2021. Libraries were built with the immunoSEQ multiplex PCR assay. TCRdb took this table from immuneACCESS and kept in-frame rearrangements with V and J called. Such tables lack part of the clones; where checked against another copy, unresolved V genes explain under half of the gap, and the rest is unexplained. For this sample the table gives 160,000 or so clones, of which 85% to 90% were detected only once. The leading ten clones occupy 1.5% to 2% of the sample. The sample's time point, from its label and the paper: baseline before first vaccination. Source: peripheral blood, taken on day 0 of AZD1222 vaccination. Source of these receptors: an adult in good health.

The V gene is TRBV6-5, the J gene TRBJ2-7; 10 nucleotides match TRBD2. CDR3 length equals 15 residues. V was clipped by 5 bases and J by 4 bases; unmatched bases: 8. Germline CDR1 MNHEY, CDR2 SVGAGI. The CDR3 region is CASSIRTSGTYEQYF. CDR3 coding DNA: TGTGCCAGCAGTATCCGAACTAGCGGGACGTACGAGCAGTACTTC.

The V call is TRBV7-8, the J call TRBJ1-1, with D tentatively TRBD1 (6 bases). V was cut by 5 bases and J by 0 bases, with 19 bases left in between. CDR1 and CDR2 from the germline V gene are SGHVS and FQNEAQ. The CDR3 spans 17 residues. The CDR3 DNA follows: TGTGCCAGCAGCGGACGTCAGGGGATACTCATGAACACTGAAGCTTTCTTT. It translates to CASSGRQGILMNTEAFF.

This clone has a single count. CDR3 loop: CASSVTYGGQSNNEQFF. CDR3 DNA sequence: TGTGCCAGCAGCGTCACTTACGGTGGACAGTCCAACAATGAGCAGTTCTTC. The rearrangement links TRBV5-4 to TRBJ2-1; TRBD1 is a possible D gene (6 bases). V lost 4 bases and J 5 bases, leaving 22 bases between the germline ends. Germline values: CDR1 SGHNT, CDR2 YYREEE (reference sequence). CDR3 size: 17 residues.

The chain joins TRBV5-1 to TRBJ2-3, with 7 bases identical to TRBD1. The germline gives CDR1 SGHRS, CDR2 YFSETQ. The CDR3 is made up of 16 amino acids. V trimming: 4 bases; J trimming: 0 bases; junction bases outside the gene matches: 8. CDR3 residues: CASSTGQYASTDTQYF. The DNA for the CDR3 is TGCGCCAGCAGCACGGGACAGTACGCTAGCACAGATACGCAGTATTTT.

This clone was seen only once. J is TRBJ2-7 and V is TRBV2, with 10 bases lining up with TRBD1. The CDR3 loop spans 14 amino acids. With V trimmed by 4 bases and J by 6 bases, 6 bases remained unmatched. Germline assignment: CDR1 SNHLY and CDR2 FYNNEI. CDR3 loop: CASSGEGQGTEQYF. CDR3 sequence (DNA): TGTGCCAGCAGTGGGGAGGGACAGGGGACCGAGCAGTACTTC.

The V gene is TRBV25-1, the J gene TRBJ2-1; weak D call: TRBD2 (5 bases). Germline CDR1 reads MGHDK; CDR2 reads SYGVNS. V dropped 2 bases and J dropped 8 bases, with 7 bases sitting between them. The CDR3 consists of 12 residues. Written as DNA, the CDR3 is TGTGCCAGCAGTGAAGGACTGGATGAGCAGTTCTTC. It translates to CASSEGLDEQFF.

This chain uses TRBV19 with TRBJ2-1; no reliable D call. From germline, CDR1 is LNHDA and CDR2 SQIVND (reference sequence). The CDR3 sequence is 14 residues long. V lost 7 bases and J 0 bases, leaving 10 bases between the germline ends. The CDR3 loop reads CASKTAISYNEQFF. The CDR3 DNA reads TGTGCCAGTAAGACTGCGATCTCCTACAATGAGCAGTTCTTC.

The chain links TRBV19 to TRBJ1-6; D not certain. The CDR3 is made up of 18 amino acids. V lost 0 bases and J lost 0, with 12 bases in between. Germline values: CDR1 LNHDA, CDR2 SQIVND (reference sequence). This CDR3 is CASSIDPGLSSYNSPLHF. Here the CDR3 DNA reads TGTGCCAGTAGTATAGATCCCGGACTGAGCTCCTATAATTCACCCCTCCACTTT.

The chain is built from TRBV7-9 and TRBJ2-3; 8 bases line up with TRBD2. Germline V lookup: CDR1 SEHNR, CDR2 FQNEAQ (reference sequence). This CDR3 is 15 amino acids long. Trimming took 5 bases from V and 2 from J; bases not matched to a gene: 6. CDR3 loop: CASSTRGDLTDTQYF. The CDR3 DNA is TGTGCCAGCAGCACGCGGGGGGACCTCACAGATACGCAGTATTTT. Supplemented by reference TRBV7-9 and TRBJ2-3, the full variable domain reads DTGVSQNPRHKITKRGQNVTFRCDPISEHNRLYWYRQTLGQGPEFLTYFQNEAQLEKSRLLSDRFSAERPKGSFSTLEIQRTEQGDSAMYLCASSTRGDLTDTQYFGPGTRLTVL.

This chain connects TRBV6-5 to TRBJ1-3; unclear D gene. The CDR3 is 15 residues long. CDR1 and CDR2 (germline): MNHEY, SVGAGI. The V gene lost 6 bases and the J gene lost 3 bases, with 15 bases spanning the gap. The CDR3, as DNA: TGTGCCAGCAGCATGGGCGGAGGGATTGGAAACACCATATATTTT. Protein product: CASSMGGGIGNTIYF.

This rearrangement joins TRBV5-1 to TRBJ2-3; 7 bases agree with TRBD1. This CDR3 has 13 residues. With V trimmed by 6 bases and J by 2 bases, 3 bases remained unmatched. Germline V lookup: CDR1 SGHRS, CDR2 YFSETQ. The CDR3 DNA reads as TGCGCCAGCATGACAGGGACCACAGATACGCAGTATTTT. This translates into CASMTGTTDTQYF.

This chain connects TRBV28 to TRBJ2-5; D unclear. Trimming pared 3 bases from V and 6 bases from J, leaving 11 bases between. This CDR3 is built from 13 residues. CDR1 MDHEN and CDR2 SYDVKM come from the germline V gene. The CDR3 DNA reads TGTGCCAGCAGTTTGGAAAGCACAAAGACCCAGTACTTC. Translated: CASSLESTKTQYF.

This clone was found many times. The chain links TRBV20-1 to TRBJ2-2; TRBD1 agrees at 8 bases. CDR1 is DFQATT, CDR2 SNEGSKA, per germline (reference sequence). Trimming removed 3 bases from V and 3 bases from J; junction bases left unmatched: 6. CDR3 size: 15 residues. The CDR3 spells CSASPTGVHTGELFF. In nucleotides, the CDR3 is TGCAGTGCTAGTCCGACAGGGGTGCACACCGGGGAGCTGTTTTTT.

The V call is TRBV5-4, the J call TRBJ2-2; 7 bases align to TRBD1. Germline lookup yields CDR1 SGHNT and CDR2 YYREEE (reference sequence). Unmatched junction bases numbered 3, after V lost 4 bases and J lost 0 bases. The CDR3 contains 15 residues. This CDR3 is CASSRDSTNTGELFF. Here the CDR3 DNA reads TGTGCCAGCAGCAGGGACAGCACGAACACCGGGGAGCTGTTTTTT.

V gene TRBV18 combines with J gene TRBJ1-5; 8 bases fit TRBD1. The ends lost 8 bases at V and 5 bases at J; junction bases unmatched: 5. The CDR3 contains 13 residues. Germline loops: CDR1 KGHSH, CDR2 LQKENI. The CDR3 DNA follows: TGTGCCAGCAACAGGGGGGGGGATCAGCCCCAGCATTTT. It yields the protein CASNRGGDQPQHF.

V usage is TRBV2 and J usage is TRBJ1-6; 10 positions match TRBD1. Germline V gene data show CDR1 as SNHLY and CDR2 as FYNNEI. V lost 6 bases, J lost 0 bases, and 8 bases stayed unmatched. This CDR3 region has 18 residues. The CDR3 sequence: CASSESGTGDSYNSPLHF. The DNA for the CDR3 is TGTGCCAGCAGCGAATCCGGGACAGGGGACTCCTATAATTCACCCCTCCACTTT.

The chain recombines TRBV6-5 with TRBJ2-4; 7 nucleotides agree with TRBD2. CDR3 length: 15 residues. Trimming cost V 5 bases and J 3 bases; bases outside gene matches: 7. Germline V gene sequence: CDR1 MNHEY, CDR2 SVGAGI. In DNA form, the CDR3 reads TGTGCCAGCAGTAGGGGAGGGGACGGCAAAAACATTCAGTACTTC. It encodes CASSRGGDGKNIQYF.

This chain uses TRBV11-1 with TRBJ1-1, with TRBD1 matching over 7 bases. V shed 5 bases and J 6 bases; nucleotides not matched to a gene: 9. CDR1 is SGHAT and CDR2 is FQDESV in the germline V gene (reference sequence). CDR3 length: 14 residues. The DNA for the CDR3 is TGTGCCAGCAGCCCAAGGCGAGGGGGCCCTGAAGCTTTCTTT. This sequence encodes CASSPRRGGPEAFF.

DNA of the CDR3: TGTGCCAGCAGCCCTTTAGTGACCCACCAAGAGACCCAGTACTTC. This encodes CASSPLVTHQETQYF. V gene TRBV7-8 combines with J gene TRBJ2-5; D gene ambiguous. The CDR3 is 15 amino acids. Trimming removed 5 bases from V and 0 bases from J, with 13 bases in between. Germline-derived CDR1 and CDR2 are SGHVS and FQNEAQ.